These 22 T cell receptor beta chains originate from one sample sequenced in a study of beta chain features in type 1 diabetes. General study points: Shorter TCRB CDR3s, moderately but significantly so, marked every one of the four CD4+ subsets in Type 1 diabetes patients.

Antigen specificity for these receptors is unknown. The investigators reverse transcribed all of the isolated RNA, so they sequenced expressed TCRB transcripts. The table came from immunoSEQ multiplex PCR; TCRdb's copy has only in-frame clones and leaves some out. The data show 500,000 to 800,000 clones, with 9.5% to 15% seen just once and roughly 0.12% held by the top ten. Sequences were obtained from naive CD4+ T cells from blood. These receptors were obtained from a man in his thirties or forties with type 1 diabetes.

The chain joins TRBV10-3 to TRBJ1-5; D gene uncertain. The CDR3 contains 12 residues. Germline-derived CDR1 and CDR2 are ENHRY and SYGVKD. Trimming removed 11 bases from V and 4 bases from J, with 12 bases in between. The CDR3 loop is CAVGDGNQPQHF. In DNA form, the CDR3 reads TGTGCCGTCGGGGATGGGAATCAGCCCCAGCATTTT.

This chain connects TRBV6-5 to TRBJ2-4; no reliable D call. Trimming removed 0 bases at V and 5 bases at J, with 8 bases between. Per the germline V gene, CDR1 is MNHEY and CDR2 is SVGAGI. The CDR3 is made up of 14 amino acids. CDR3 nucleotides: TGTGCCAGCAGTTACTCGAACGGTGAAAACATTCAGTACTTC. Translation: CASSYSNGENIQYF.

This clone was detected a few times. The V gene is TRBV2, the J gene TRBJ2-2; a possible D gene is TRBD1 (5 bases). Germline V CDR1 and CDR2: SNHLY, FYNNEI. This CDR3 has 12 amino acids. V was trimmed by 5 bases and J by 7 bases, leaving 8 bases between them. The CDR3 coding sequence is TGTGCCAGCAGTCAGGGTTTCGGGGAGCTGTTTTTT. This translates into CASSQGFGELFF. The full variable domain, rest sourced from reference TRBV2 and TRBJ2-2, is EPEVTQTPSHQVTQMGQEVILRCVPISNHLYFYWYRQILGQKVEFLVSFYNNEISEKSEIFDDQFSVERPDGSNFTLKIRSTKLEDSAMYFCASSQGFGELFFGEGSRLTVL.

This clone came up a few times. The chain has TRBV7-2 and TRBJ2-3; 7 bases align to TRBD2. Losses at the gene ends were 2 bases for V and 2 bases for J; bases not matched to a gene: 7. There are 16 residues in the CDR3. Germline V gene data show CDR1 as SGHTA and CDR2 as FQGNSA. This CDR3 reads CASSLLGGGITDTQYF. CDR3 sequence (DNA): TGTGCCAGCAGCTTATTGGGCGGGGGAATCACAGATACGCAGTATTTT.

This clone was detected a few times. This chain joins TRBV10-3 and TRBJ1-2, with D perhaps matching TRBD1 (6 bases). CDR1 is ENHRY, CDR2 SYGVKD, per germline. The V gene lost 10 bases and the J gene lost 1 base, with 22 bases spanning the gap. The CDR3 is 16 residues long. As DNA, the CDR3 is TGTGCCAGCGCAAACAGGGTGAGCGGGAATAACTATGGCTACACCTTC. This encodes CASANRVSGNNYGYTF.

Regarding this clone: The sample holds other DNA sequences that translate to the same CDR3. The chain couples TRBV7-9 to TRBJ1-2, with D unresolved. In germline, CDR1 is SEHNR, CDR2 FQNEAQ (reference sequence). The CDR3 is 10 residues long. V was trimmed by 5 bases and J by 8 bases, leaving 6 bases between them. The CDR3 region is CASSPGGYTF. CDR3 DNA: TGTGCCAGCAGCCCGGGGGGCTACACCTTC.

The chain couples TRBV29-1 to TRBJ2-3, with D maybe TRBD2 (5 bases). Between the trimmed V and J ends, which lost 8 bases and 4 bases, there was a span of 10 bases. CDR3 length: 11 residues. Germline V gene lookup returns CDR1 SQVTM and CDR2 ANQGSEA. CDR3 amino acids: CSLADADTQYF. CDR3 coding DNA: TGCAGCCTAGCCGATGCAGATACGCAGTATTTT.

This clone was observed a few times. V gene TRBV6-5 combines with J gene TRBJ2-3, with TRBD2 as a possible D gene (5 bases). Germline values: CDR1 MNHEY, CDR2 SVGAGI. V was trimmed by 4 bases and J by 5 bases, leaving 10 bases between them. The CDR3 consists of 13 residues. CDR3 protein: CASSSGDLDTQYF. The CDR3 DNA sequence: TGTGCCAGCAGTTCCGGGGATTTAGATACGCAGTATTTT.

This clone was observed a few times. The chain recombines TRBV7-2 with TRBJ2-5; the D is unclear. The germline V gene encodes CDR1 SGHTA and CDR2 FQGNSA. This CDR3 has 14 amino acids. The V gene lost 3 bases and the J gene lost 7 bases, with 15 bases spanning the gap. CDR3 region: CASSFGPVRGTQYF. Written as DNA, the CDR3 is TGTGCCAGCAGCTTCGGACCGGTCAGAGGGACCCAGTACTTC. The full variable domain, its missing parts supplied by reference TRBV7-2 and TRBJ2-5, is GAGVSQSPSNKVTEKGKDVELRCDPISGHTALYWYRQSLGQGLEFLIYFQGNSAPDKSGLPSDRFSAERTGGSVSTLTIQRTQQEDSAVYLCASSFGPVRGTQYFGPGTRLLVL.

This clone was seen only a few times. The CDR3 spells CASSQDPNGYNEQFF. CDR3 DNA sequence: TGTGCCAGCAGCCAAGATCCGAACGGCTACAATGAGCAGTTCTTC. The chain joins TRBV14 to TRBJ2-1; unclear D gene. Germline V lookup: CDR1 SGHDN, CDR2 FVKESK. The V end was cut by 0 bases, the J end by 3 bases, with 9 bases between. The CDR3 loop spans 15 amino acids.

J is TRBJ1-2 and V is TRBV9; TRBD1 matches 8 bases. Unmatched junction bases numbered 9, after V lost 2 bases and J lost 3 bases. Germline V lookup: CDR1 SGDLS, CDR2 YYNGEE. The CDR3 contains 16 residues. CDR3 nucleotide sequence: TGTGCCAGCAGCGTTATGCAGGGGGCGCTGGACTATGGCTACACCTTC. Translating it yields CASSVMQGALDYGYTF.

V gene TRBV2 combines with J gene TRBJ2-7; D gene ambiguous. Trimming took 4 bases from V and 3 from J, leaving 7 bases between them. The CDR3 totals 12 residues. Germline CDR1 reads SNHLY; CDR2 reads FYNNEI. In DNA form, the CDR3 reads TGTGCCAGCAGTGTCGAAGGCTACGAGCAGTACTTC. It codes for CASSVEGYEQYF.

The sample holds a few counts of this clone. V gene TRBV9 combines with J gene TRBJ2-1, with D perhaps being TRBD1 or TRBD2 (5 bases each). The CDR3 is 16 residues long. Per the germline V gene, CDR1 is SGDLS and CDR2 is YYNGEE. Trimming pared 0 bases from V and 0 bases from J, leaving 10 bases between. CDR3 DNA sequence: TGTGCCAGCAGCGTAGCGGGACGGAGCTCCTACAATGAGCAGTTCTTC. Translation: CASSVAGRSSYNEQFF.

The CDR3 sequence: CASSEYKGRFTGELFF. DNA of the CDR3: TGTGCCAGCAGTGAATATAAGGGCAGATTCACCGGGGAGCTGTTTTTT. This chain links TRBV25-1 with TRBJ2-2; no reliable D call. Trimming cost V 0 bases and J 4 bases, with 12 bases left between them. Germline loops: CDR1 MGHDK, CDR2 SYGVNS. The CDR3 extends over 16 amino acids. Combining the CDR3 with reference TRBV25-1 and TRBJ2-2 gives the whole variable domain EADIYQTPRYLVIGTGKKITLECSQTMGHDKMYWYQQDPGMELHLIHYSYGVNSTEKGDLSSESTVSRIRTEHFPLTLESARPSHTSQYLCASSEYKGRFTGELFFGEGSRLTVL.

A few counts support this clone. The chain joins TRBV29-1 to TRBJ2-4; D gene ambiguous. Germline values: CDR1 SQVTM, CDR2 ANQGSEA. V dropped 3 bases and J dropped 3 bases, with 18 bases sitting between them. The CDR3 totals 16 residues. The CDR3: CSVDPRDRRVKNIQYF. DNA for the CDR3: TGCAGCGTTGACCCTCGAGACCGTCGCGTCAAAAACATTCAGTACTTC.

This rearrangement joins TRBV30 to TRBJ2-6; TRBD1 might be the D (6 bases). In germline, CDR1 is GTSNPN, CDR2 SVGIG (reference sequence). Between the trimmed V and J ends, which lost 1 base and 0 bases, there was a span of 13 bases. This CDR3 region has 17 residues. This CDR3 reads CAWSGPRQASGANVLTF. DNA of the CDR3: TGTGCCTGGAGTGGTCCGCGACAGGCCTCTGGGGCCAACGTCCTGACTTTC.

This clone occurred a few times. This rearrangement joins TRBV7-2 to TRBJ1-1, with unresolved D. Trimming shortened V by 1 base and J by 1 base, and 7 bases separated the two germline ends. CDR1 and CDR2 from the germline V gene are SGHTA and FQGNSA. The CDR3 totals 14 residues. CDR3 nucleotides: TGTGCCAGCAGCTTAGGTCCCAAGAACACTGAAGCTTTCTTT. As protein: CASSLGPKNTEAFF. The whole variable domain, remainder taken from reference TRBV7-2 and TRBJ1-1, is GAGVSQSPSNKVTEKGKDVELRCDPISGHTALYWYRQSLGQGLEFLIYFQGNSAPDKSGLPSDRFSAERTGGSVSTLTIQRTQQEDSAVYLCASSLGPKNTEAFFGQGTRLTVV.

The rearrangement joins TRBV5-1 to TRBJ2-7, with 9 bases that match TRBD1. V gave up 0 bases and J gave up 6 bases; unmatched junction bases: 13. The germline gives CDR1 SGHRS, CDR2 YFSETQ. This CDR3 region has 17 residues. The CDR3 reads CASSLGPPGQGRGEQYF. The CDR3 coding sequence is TGCGCCAGCAGCTTGGGTCCTCCGGGACAGGGAAGGGGCGAGCAGTACTTC.

There are a few counts of this clone. This CDR3 is also generated by other DNA sequences in the sample. Here the CDR3 reads CASSLGQGYGYTF. The CDR3 DNA reads TGTGCCAGCAGTTTAGGGCAGGGATATGGCTACACCTTC. J is TRBJ1-2 and V is TRBV28; a weak D match, TRBD1 (5 bases). This CDR3 has 13 residues. V lost 2 bases and J lost 5, with 9 bases in between. Germline V gene lookup returns CDR1 MDHEN and CDR2 SYDVKM.

This clone was found once. The rearrangement uses TRBV28 and TRBJ2-5; unclear D gene. CDR1 MDHEN and CDR2 SYDVKM come from the germline V gene. There are 14 residues in the CDR3. V was trimmed by 2 bases and J by 5 bases, leaving 12 bases between them. The CDR3 sequence: CASSLNGVSETQYF. CDR3 sequence (DNA): TGTGCCAGCAGTTTAAATGGGGTTTCGGAGACCCAGTACTTC.

The rearrangement uses TRBV6-5 and TRBJ2-7; 7 nucleotides match TRBD1. V shed 2 bases, J shed 5 bases, and the junction held 3 bases outside the gene matches. The germline CDR1 and CDR2 sequences are MNHEY and SVGAGI. This CDR3 has 13 residues. CDR3 loop: CASSYQTGDEQYF. The CDR3 nucleotides read TGTGCCAGCAGTTACCAAACAGGGGACGAGCAGTACTTC.

The rearrangement uses TRBV18 and TRBJ1-2, with D possibly TRBD1 on 6 matching bases. With 6 bases removed from V and 3 bases from J, the gap between germline ends came to 17 bases. The CDR3 is made up of 15 amino acids. The germline V gene has CDR1 KGHSH and CDR2 LQKENI. CDR3 nucleotides: TGTGCCAGCTCTGAGGACAGCACAACACACTATGGCTACACCTTC. Amino acids: CASSEDSTTHYGYTF.